This is a list of T cell receptor beta chains from one sample in a study of cytomegalovirus exposure and HLA in healthy donors. The table came from immunoSEQ multiplex PCR; TCRdb's copy has only in-frame clones and leaves some out. The repertoire holds about 150,000 clones, with about 84% as singletons. Sequencing input: PBMCs. The receptor source for this set is a woman between 35 and 50 years old in good health and CMV-seropositive. Both conserved end residues are part of each CDR3. Fields, in order: D gene, J gene, clone size, V gene, CDR3 DNA, CDR3 protein. D genes are given only for firm matches. Expanded clones get a size class; other rows say once, few or many, or leave the size out.

>.|TRBJ1-1|once|TRBV10-3
TGTGCCATCAGTGCGGATGACGGGGTAGTCACTGAAGCTTTCTTT
CAISADDGVVTEAFF
>.|TRBJ2-3|.|TRBV4-1
TGCGCCAGCAGCCGACCTCCGGGACACCTCACAGATACGCAGTATTTT
CASSRPPGHLTDTQYF
>.|TRBJ1-6|few|TRBV5-1
TGCGCCAGCAGCATATCAGGCGAACCTAGGGGTTCACCCCTCCACTTT
CASSISGEPRGSPLHF
>.|TRBJ1-4|.|TRBV4-1
TGCGCCAGCAGCCCAGGGGACCGCGCAACTAATGAAAAACTGTTTTTT
CASSPGDRATNEKLFF
>.|TRBJ2-3|.|TRBV7-9
TGTGCCAGCAGCTTAATGACTCCCCTAGGGGCAGATACGCAGTATTTT
CASSLMTPLGADTQYF
>.|TRBJ1-5|.|TRBV5-3
TGTGCCAGAAGCTTGGTATCAGGGGATAGCAATCAGCCCCAGCATTTT
CARSLVSGDSNQPQHF
>.|TRBJ2-1|.|TRBV27
TGTGCCAGCAGATCGGTGCGGAGCTCCTACAATGAGCAGTTCTTC
CASRSVRSSYNEQFF
>.|TRBJ2-7|.|TRBV19
TGTGCCAGTTCCCAGAACAGCCCTGGAACGGGAGCGCCCTACGAGCAGTACTTC
CASSQNSPGTGAPYEQYF
>TRBD2|TRBJ2-3|once|TRBV7-2
TGTGCCAGCAGCTTAAGCCCACTAGCGGGGGTCACAGATACGCAGTATTTT
CASSLSPLAGVTDTQYF
>.|TRBJ2-2|.|TRBV5-1
TGCGCCAGCAGCCAGGACAGCAAGAACACCGGGGAGCTGTTTTTT
CASSQDSKNTGELFF
>TRBD1|TRBJ1-4|.|TRBV6-1
TGTGCCAGCAGTCCAGGACAGGGGAGGAATGAAAAACTGTTTTTT
CASSPGQGRNEKLFF
>TRBD2|TRBJ2-1|.|TRBV7-2
TGTGCCACCCGCGCCGGACTAGCGAGGGATGAGCAGTTCTTC
CATRAGLARDEQFF
>.|TRBJ1-1|once|TRBV5-1
TGCGCCAGCACCTTGGACAGCAACACTGAAGCTTTCTTT
CASTLDSNTEAFF
>.|TRBJ2-3|.|TRBV5-8
TGTGCCCGCAGCGTGGGGGCGCGAGGCACAGATACGCAGTATTTT
CARSVGARGTDTQYF
>TRBD2|TRBJ2-1|.|TRBV9
TGTGCCAGCAGCGTAGAATCGGGAGGGCCTGGGCAGTTCTTC
CASSVESGGPGQFF
>.|TRBJ2-3|.|TRBV27
TGTGCCAGCAGTTTAACCAGGGCAGATACGCAGTATTTT
CASSLTRADTQYF
>.|TRBJ1-1|.|TRBV9
TGTGCCAGCAGCCCGGGTAGGAGGGGCGCGGACACTGAAGCTTTCTTT
CASSPGRRGADTEAFF
>TRBD2|TRBJ2-5|.|TRBV28
TGTGCCAGCAGTCCCCATCTAGCGGGAACTTACCAAGAGACCCAGTACTTC
CASSPHLAGTYQETQYF
>.|TRBJ2-2|.|TRBV30
TGTGCCTGGAAACGGGGTGCCGGGGAGCTGTTTTTT
CAWKRGAGELFF
>.|TRBJ2-1|once|TRBV5-1
TGCGCCAGCAGCTACCAGGGGGGATACAATGAGCAGTTCTTC
CASSYQGGYNEQFF
>TRBD2|TRBJ2-3|few|TRBV10-2
TGCGCCAGCGGGTCTAGCGGGACCTTGAATACGCAGTATTTT
CASGSSGTLNTQYF
>TRBD2|TRBJ2-7|.|TRBV6-1
TGTGCCAGCAGCCGTGCTAGCGGGATGTACGAGCAGTACTTC
CASSRASGMYEQYF
>.|TRBJ2-3|.|TRBV6-1
TGTGCCAGCAGTGAAAATGTACTAGTAGCAGATACGCAGTATTTT
CASSENVLVADTQYF
>TRBD2|TRBJ2-1|.|TRBV7-3
TGTGCCAGCAGCGGGACTAGGGGGAATGAGCAGTTCTTC
CASSGTRGNEQFF
>.|TRBJ1-3|few|TRBV14
TGTGCCAGCAGCCTTCGCGCAGGGATCTCTGGAAACACCATATATTTT
CASSLRAGISGNTIYF
>TRBD2|TRBJ2-2|.|TRBV7-6
TGTGCCAGCAGCTTAGGGACTAGCGGGAGTGGCGGGGAGCTGTTTTTT
CASSLGTSGSGGELFF
>.|TRBJ1-2|.|TRBV7-9
TGTGCCAGCAGTTCCCGGGACACCTATGGCTACACCTTC
CASSSRDTYGYTF
>TRBD2|TRBJ2-1|.|TRBV7-3
TGTGCCAGCAGCTTAGTTTCTAGCGGGAGAAATGAGCAGTTCTTC
CASSLVSSGRNEQFF
>TRBD2|TRBJ2-1|.|TRBV6-6
TGTGCCAGCAGTCCAAAGCGGGAGGGGAATGAGCAGTTCTTC
CASSPKREGNEQFF
>.|TRBJ1-2|once|TRBV7-9
TGTGCCAGCAGCCCTACTGTAACGTCGGGCTACACCTTC
CASSPTVTSGYTF
>.|TRBJ2-7|.|TRBV15
TGTGCCACCAGCAGAGATCAGGGCTACGAGCAGTACTTC
CATSRDQGYEQYF
>.|TRBJ1-1|.|TRBV30
TGCGCCTGGAGGGGGGGGACACCGAACACTGAAGCTTTCTTT
CAWRGGTPNTEAFF
>TRBD2|TRBJ2-3|.|TRBV5-1
TGCGCCAGCAGCTTCGGTGGTAGCGGGAGTGGTACAGATACGCAGTATTTT
CASSFGGSGSGTDTQYF
>.|TRBJ2-4|few|TRBV6-6
TGTGCCAGCAGTTACTCTGCGGGATCGTACATTCAGTACTTC
CASSYSAGSYIQYF
>.|TRBJ2-2|.|TRBV4-2
TGTGCCAGCAGCACACAGGGGACTCTCAACACCGGGGAGCTGTTTTTT
CASSTQGTLNTGELFF